In its sample, the clone carrying this T cell receptor beta chain was seen a few times. Its antigen is not known. TCRdb redid the calling of the RACE reads with MiXCR, one entry per CDR3 protein. Of more than 90,000 distinct CDR3 sequences in the sample, roughly a tenth were seen once. Time point in this sample: patch test 1, 2 weeks after DPC sensitization. As for treatment: therapeutic diphenylcyclopropenone sensitization with weekly scalp DPC. Patches went on only after blood had been drawn each time. This CDR3 comprises 12 residues. Trimming pared 1 base from V and 1 base from J, leaving 2 bases between. This entry is derived from a study of human T cells and chemical hapten exposure. Study-level background: 2% DPC applied to a roughly 2 cm by roughly 2 cm arm area sensitized donors. There were weekly diphenylcyclopropenone doses to the scalp for patients throughout the roughly 23-week study.

Study-wide results and limits: With DPC sensitization, TCRs exceeding 1 in 1000 frequency showed no change.

This specimen consisted of whole blood, obtained in connection with sensitization to the hapten diphenylcyclopropenone (DPC). The V call is TRBV12-3 or TRBV12-4, the J call TRBJ2-7, with D unclear. The TCR originated in a man between 35 and 55 years old with alopecia areata. Some clones in this sample may be carry-over from other donors' samples. The CDR3 nucleotides read TGTGCCAGCAGTTTAGGGTCCTACGAGCAGTACTTC. Residues: CASSLGSYEQYF.